This TCR beta chain comes out of a study of cytomegalovirus exposure and HLA in healthy donors. Notes on the study in general: The classifier reportedly diagnosed cytomegalovirus status with high specificity and sensitivity.

About this clone itself: Its specificity is not known.

The PCR was carried out with 60 Vbeta primers and 13 Jbeta primers. The method was immunoSEQ multiplex PCR; TCRdb's version includes in-frame clones alone and lacks a portion of them. The sample lists under 250,000 clones; over 75% were seen once. Germline CDR1 ENHRY, CDR2 SYGVKD. This CDR3 is 17 amino acids long. V was pared by 3 bases and J by 0 bases, with 17 bases between. The sequence was obtained from a woman between 50 and 59 years old in good health and CMV-seronegative. The sample taken for sequencing was PBMCs. V usage is TRBV10-3 and J usage is TRBJ1-1, with D maybe TRBD1 (6 bases). In DNA, the CDR3 is TGTGCCATCAGTGACCATGGTACCACAGGGTTGAACACTGAAGCTTTCTTT. Protein sequence: CAISDHGTTGLNTEAFF.